In its sample, the clone carrying this TCR beta chain was seen many times. Its antigen is as yet unknown. Under 3 months was the duration of disease in ophthalmopathy patients, who also had a Clinical Activity Score of at least 3 and a NOSPECS grade of at least 4. Researchers amplified the TCR beta CDR3 regions from RNA transcripts. The HTBI primer set drove a first-round RT-PCR of the TCR CDR3. TCRdb itself ran the multiplex PCR reads through MiXCR, one entry per CDR3 protein. Of 450,000 to 650,000 distinct CDR3 sequences listed, 14% are singletons. This specimen belongs to a study of T cells in Graves' hyperthyroidism and ophthalmopathy. The CDR3 runs 16 residues. CDR1 SEHNR and CDR2 FQNEAQ come from the germline V gene (reference sequence). The V end lost 1 base, the J end lost 2 bases, and 15 bases lay between the germline ends. Study-level points and caveats: Within blood appeared most thyroid clonotypes that had expanded above 0.001.

The V gene is TRBV7-9, the J gene TRBJ2-7; D is unclear. The sequenced sample was blood. The receptor was derived from a woman aged 18 to 35 with Graves' ophthalmopathy. This CDR3 is CASSLEMIGGPYEQYF. The CDR3 DNA follows: TGTGCCAGCAGCTTAGAAATGATCGGCGGTCCCTACGAGCAGTACTTC.